This T cell receptor (beta chain) was sequenced in a study of shared clonotypes between healthy human individuals. The protocol was immunoSEQ multiplex PCR, while the TCRdb copy is restricted to in-frame clones and leaves out a portion. The sample lists 850,000 to 1,200,000 clones, about 76% occurring once. The study's findings and limits: It was observed that roughly 5.4% of naive CD4 clonotypes were shared across a handful of donors. Apart from blood, nothing was sampled; tissue repertoires likely differ. Among the subsets, naive ones generally showed larger estimated richness than memory ones.

On this clone itself: As yet, its antigen is unknown.

The TCR was taken from a man aged 18 to 30 in good health. Sample: memory CD4+ T cells sorted from blood. Sample subset: CD45RA-negative fraction.

This CDR3 reads CASSLEFLAGNNEQFF. CDR3 nucleotides: TGTGCCAGCAGCTTGGAGTTTCTAGCGGGAAACAATGAGCAGTTCTTC. The rearrangement links TRBV5-4 to TRBJ2-1; 9 bases align to TRBD2. J was trimmed by 5 bases and V by 0 bases; bases with no gene match: 6. CDR3 size: 16 residues. Per the germline V gene, CDR1 is SGHNT and CDR2 is YYREEE (reference sequence).